The next 21 T cell receptor beta chains were all read from a single sample in a study of CD8+CD57+ T cells in acquired aplastic anemia. Patients chosen for sequencing had CD8+CD57+ cells that had expanded, as shown by flow cytometry. The TCR beta profiling, which covered VDJ combination and CDR3 sequence, was carried out using genomic DNA as the template. TCRdb fed the reads into MiXCR, producing one record per CDR3 protein. Here the sample spans roughly 500,000 distinct CDR3 sequences, around 33% being singletons. Sequencing was performed on sorted CD4+, CD8+, or CD8+CD57+ T cells (not recorded which) from PBMCs. The receptors come from a human donor with aplastic anemia.

The rearrangement joins TRBV11-3 to TRBJ2-7; D ambiguous. This CDR3 has 15 residues. Germline-derived CDR1 and CDR2 are SGHNT and YENEEA. The V end lost 2 bases, the J end lost 5 bases, and 16 bases lay between the germline ends. The CDR3, as DNA: TGTGCCAGCAGCTTACTCCCCTCCGATGAGGACGAGCAGTACTTC. It is translated as CASSLLPSDEDEQYF.

The sample holds many counts of this clonotype. V and J are TRBV4-3 and TRBJ1-6, with 7 bases lining up with TRBD1. The CDR3 consists of 12 residues. V dropped 6 bases and J dropped 7; count of bases not matched to a gene: 0. The germline V gene encodes CDR1 LGHNA and CDR2 YSLEER. CDR3 nucleotides: TGCGCCAGCAGGGACAGGAATTCACCCCTCCACTTT. It translates to CASRDRNSPLHF.

The rearrangement uses TRBV7-6 and TRBJ1-4; 7 bases fit TRBD1. This CDR3 region has 16 residues. Germline assignment: CDR1 SGHVS and CDR2 FNYEAQ. V gave up 5 bases and J gave up 3 bases; unmatched junction bases: 9. As DNA, the CDR3 is TGTGCCAGCAGCCCATACCCGGGACAGTCTAATGAAAAACTGTTTTTT. Amino acids: CASSPYPGQSNEKLFF.

V and J are TRBV19 and TRBJ2-7; 11 nucleotides line up with TRBD2. Germline V gene data show CDR1 as LNHDA and CDR2 as SQIVND (reference sequence). Unmatched junction bases numbered 6, after V lost 6 bases and J lost 2 bases. The CDR3 is 15 amino acids. The DNA of the CDR3 is TGTGCCAGTAGGCTAGCGGGGGGCCGAGCCTACGAGCAGTACTTC. Amino acids: CASRLAGGRAYEQYF.

The chain joins TRBV10-3 to TRBJ2-1, with D perhaps given as TRBD1 or TRBD2 (6 bases each). Looked up from germline, CDR1 is ENHRY and CDR2 is SYGVKD. The V and J ends lost 7 bases and 0 bases respectively, with 10 bases between them. The CDR3 length is 14 residues. The CDR3, as DNA: TGTGCCATCAATCGGGGGCGCTCCTACAATGAGCAGTTCTTC. As protein: CAINRGRSYNEQFF.

This clonotype was found many times. The chain links TRBV2 to TRBJ2-3; D is undetermined. The CDR3 spans 12 residues. Germline-derived CDR1 and CDR2 are SNHLY and FYNNEI. V lost 7 bases and J lost 6, with 11 bases in between. This chain's CDR3 is CASTPRIDTQYF. The CDR3 region has the DNA TGTGCCAGCACCCCAAGGATTGATACGCAGTATTTT. The full variable domain, its missing parts supplied by reference TRBV2 and TRBJ2-3, is EPEVTQTPSHQVTQMGQEVILRCVPISNHLYFYWYRQILGQKVEFLVSFYNNEISEKSEIFDDQFSVERPDGSNFTLKIRSTKLEDSAMYFCASTPRIDTQYFGPGTRLTVL.

A few counts support this clonotype. The genes are TRBV6-1 and TRBJ1-6, with D uncertain. CDR1 and CDR2 from the germline V gene are MNHNS and SASEGT. CDR3 length: 14 residues. V lost 1 base, J lost 7 bases, and 8 bases lay in between. CDR3 sequence: CASSEVGRNSPLHF. The CDR3 DNA follows: TGTGCCAGCAGTGAAGTAGGGAGAAATTCACCCCTCCACTTT.

With regard to this clonotype: Since a much larger clone is just one base distant, this may be a read error. The chain uses TRBV5-6 and TRBJ1-2, with 8 bases identical to TRBD1. From germline, CDR1 is SGHDT and CDR2 YYEEEE. The CDR3 covers 15 residues. With V trimmed by 0 bases and J by 6 bases, 7 bases remained unmatched. DNA for the CDR3: TGTGCCAGCAGCTTGGCCGGCAGGGGGCCAGATGGCTACACCTTC. Its protein product is CASSLAGRGPDGYTF.

This clonotype was counted between two and nine times. This sequence joins TRBV30 and TRBJ2-5; TRBD2 agrees at 14 bases. V dropped 4 bases and J dropped 9; count of bases not matched to a gene: 4. CDR3 size: 13 residues. Germline values: CDR1 GTSNPN, CDR2 SVGIG (reference sequence). This CDR3 reads CAWTGTSGGPQYF. CDR3 in DNA: TGTGCCTGGACCGGGACTAGCGGGGGTCCCCAGTACTTC.

The chain has TRBV6-5 and TRBJ2-7; D is perhaps TRBD2 (5 bases). In germline, CDR1 is MNHEY, CDR2 SVGAGI. Trimming stripped 4 bases from V and 6 bases from J, with 16 bases between. CDR3 length: 14 residues. CDR3: CASSLASFITEQYF. CDR3 DNA sequence: TGTGCCAGCAGTTTGGCTAGCTTCATTACCGAGCAGTACTTC.

This clonotype was observed many times. The V gene is TRBV12-3 or TRBV12-4, the J gene TRBJ1-6; D is perhaps TRBD1 (5 bases). Trimming stripped 6 bases from V and 10 bases from J, with 19 bases between. The CDR3 consists of 15 residues. The CDR3 nucleotides read TGTGCCAGCAGCCTCACTAATCCGGGGGGATCACCCCTCCACTTT. Protein sequence: CASSLTNPGGSPLHF.

The CDR3 DNA reads TGTGCCAGCAGGGCCAGGAGCTCCTACGAGCAGTACTTC. Protein product: CASRARSSYEQYF. The V and J genes are TRBV2 and TRBJ2-7; D gene uncertain. This CDR3 is built from 13 residues. The germline V and J ends were trimmed by 6 bases and 0 bases, with 9 bases remaining between them. Germline values: CDR1 SNHLY, CDR2 FYNNEI.

There are many counts of this clonotype. The chain combines TRBV20-1 with TRBJ1-6; no reliable D call. From germline, CDR1 is DFQATT and CDR2 SNEGSKA (reference sequence). V lost 1 base to trimming and J lost 6 bases, with 13 bases between them. CDR3 length: 15 amino acids. The CDR3, as DNA: TGCAGTGCTAGAGGCGGTAGGCTCGTTAATTCACCCCTCCACTTT. Amino acid sequence: CSARGGRLVNSPLHF.

This clonotype was picked up a small number of times. The chain employs TRBV5-8 and TRBJ1-2, with TRBD1 identical over 9 bases. This CDR3 has 15 amino acids. Unmatched junction bases numbered 4, after V lost 2 bases and J lost 2 bases. Germline CDR1 reads SGHTS; CDR2 reads YDEGEE. CDR3 in amino acids: CASSFPGQGNYGYTF. Here the CDR3 DNA reads TGTGCCAGCAGCTTCCCGGGACAGGGAAACTATGGCTACACCTTC.

The rearrangement links TRBV19 to TRBJ2-6; D is unclear. V was shortened by 8 bases and J by 0 bases, with 14 bases between the two germline ends. The CDR3 has 16 residues. Germline CDR1 LNHDA, CDR2 SQIVND (reference sequence). The chain's CDR3 is CASCNRKSSGANVLTF. Written as DNA, the CDR3 is TGTGCCAGTTGTAACAGAAAGTCCTCTGGGGCCAACGTCCTGACTTTC. Full variable domain (rest looked up from reference TRBV19 and TRBJ2-6): DGGITQSPKYLFRKEGQNVTLSCEQNLNHDAMYWYRQDPGQGLRLIYYSQIVNDFQKGDIAEGYSVSREKKESFPLTVTSAQKNPTAFYLCASCNRKSSGANVLTFGAGSRLTVL.

This clonotype was seen only a few times. The J gene is TRBJ1-1, the V gene TRBV5-1; tentatively, D is TRBD1 (6 bases). CDR1 SGHRS and CDR2 YFSETQ come from the germline V gene. This CDR3 is 17 amino acids long. Trimming pared 4 bases from V and 0 bases from J, leaving 19 bases between. CDR3 in amino acids: CASSGTTGLPMNTEAFF. The CDR3 DNA follows: TGCGCCAGCAGCGGGACTACAGGGTTGCCGATGAACACTGAAGCTTTCTTT.

The table lists this clonotype with a few counts. The chain couples TRBV7-9 to TRBJ1-4; 9 nucleotides match TRBD1. The V segment lost 3 bases and the J segment 8 bases; nucleotides outside the gene matches: 7. CDR3 size: 15 residues. CDR1 is SEHNR, CDR2 FQNEAQ, per germline (reference sequence). The CDR3 loop is CASSFGPGQGEKLFF. The CDR3 DNA follows: TGTGCCAGCAGCTTCGGACCGGGACAGGGAGAAAAACTGTTTTTT.

This clonotype was counted once. DNA for the CDR3: TGCAGTGCTAATAAGGGTAGTACAGATACGCAGTATTTT. Its protein product is CSANKGSTDTQYF. The chain links TRBV20-1 to TRBJ2-3; D gene unclear. Trimming stripped 4 bases from V and 3 bases from J, with 11 bases between. CDR3 size: 13 residues. Germline V gives CDR1 DFQATT, CDR2 SNEGSKA (reference sequence).

This clonotype has just a few counts. The chain carries TRBV11-2 and TRBJ2-3, with D hard to call. The CDR3 is 12 amino acids. V lost 2 bases and J 6 bases, leaving 6 bases between the germline ends. From germline, CDR1 is SGHAT and CDR2 FQNNGV. CDR3 sequence reads: CASSLNRDTQYF. In DNA form, the CDR3 reads TGTGCCAGCAGCTTAAACCGGGATACGCAGTATTTT. Full variable domain (outside the CDR3, taken from reference TRBV11-2 and TRBJ2-3): EAGVAQSPRYKIIEKRQSVAFWCNPISGHATLYWYQQILGQGPKLLIQFQNNGVVDDSQLPKDRFSAERLKGVDSTLKIQPAKLEDSAVYLCASSLNRDTQYFGPGTRLTVL.

In this sample, this clonotype turned up many times. The V gene is TRBV2, the J gene TRBJ1-2; D remains ambiguous. Germline values: CDR1 SNHLY, CDR2 FYNNEI. The V and J ends lost 3 bases and 3 bases respectively, with 2 bases between them. This CDR3 is built from 11 residues. This chain's CDR3 is CASSDHYGYTF. DNA for the CDR3: TGTGCCAGCAGTGATCACTATGGCTACACCTTC.

This clonotype turned up a few times. A junction boundary mismatches the germline segment, possibly from a read error. This rearrangement joins TRBV11-1 to TRBJ2-7, with a tentative D call TRBD1 (6 bases). There are 14 residues in the CDR3. Germline CDR1 reads SGHAT; CDR2 reads FQDESV (reference sequence). The CDR3 loop reads CVSSQDSEPYEQYF. CDR3 nucleotide sequence: TGTGTCAGCAGCCAGGACAGTGAACCTTACGAGCAGTACTTC.